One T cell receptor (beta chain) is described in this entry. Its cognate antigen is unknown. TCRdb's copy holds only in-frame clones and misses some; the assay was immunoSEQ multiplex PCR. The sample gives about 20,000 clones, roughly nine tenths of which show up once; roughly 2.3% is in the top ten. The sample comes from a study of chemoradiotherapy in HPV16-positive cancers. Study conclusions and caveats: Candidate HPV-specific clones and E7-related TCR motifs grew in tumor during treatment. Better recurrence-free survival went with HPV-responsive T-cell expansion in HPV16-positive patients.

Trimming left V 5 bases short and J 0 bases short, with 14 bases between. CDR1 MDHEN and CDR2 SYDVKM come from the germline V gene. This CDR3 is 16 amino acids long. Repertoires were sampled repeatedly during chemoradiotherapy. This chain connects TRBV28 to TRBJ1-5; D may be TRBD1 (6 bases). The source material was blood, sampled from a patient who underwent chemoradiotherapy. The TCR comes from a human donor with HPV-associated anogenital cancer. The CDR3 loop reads CASSPRTVYSNQPQHF. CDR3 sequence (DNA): TGTGCCAGCAGTCCCAGGACAGTATATAGCAATCAGCCCCAGCATTTT.